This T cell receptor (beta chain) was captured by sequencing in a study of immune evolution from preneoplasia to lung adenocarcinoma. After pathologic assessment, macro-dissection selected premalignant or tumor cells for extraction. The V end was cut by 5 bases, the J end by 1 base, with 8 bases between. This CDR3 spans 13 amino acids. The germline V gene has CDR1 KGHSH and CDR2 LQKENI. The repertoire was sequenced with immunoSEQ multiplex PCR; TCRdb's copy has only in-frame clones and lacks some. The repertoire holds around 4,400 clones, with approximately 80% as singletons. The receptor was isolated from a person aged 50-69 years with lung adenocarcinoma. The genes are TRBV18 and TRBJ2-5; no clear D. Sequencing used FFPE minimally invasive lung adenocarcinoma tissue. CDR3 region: CASSYQLQETQYF. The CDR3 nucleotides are TGTGCCAGCTCATATCAGCTCCAAGAGACCCAGTACTTC.